These 18 T cell receptor beta chains came from one sample sequenced in a study of blood T cell repertoires in COVID-19. Produced via immunoSEQ multiplex PCR; TCRdb's table is partial and in-frame only. The sample contains around 310,000 clones, about 89% of which appear only once. Material for sequencing was peripheral blood. Receptors were obtained from a woman in her fifties or sixties with acute or convalescent COVID-19.

The chain carries TRBV11-1 and TRBJ1-4; D is unclear. V lost 4 bases and J 0 bases, leaving 12 bases between the germline ends. The CDR3 is 16 amino acids. Germline CDR1 SGHAT, CDR2 FQDESV (reference sequence). CDR3 sequence reads: CASSYPTSATNEKLFF. The CDR3 DNA reads TGTGCCAGCAGCTACCCGACTTCGGCAACTAATGAAAAACTGTTTTTT.

The gene calls are TRBV7-2 and TRBJ1-1, with D tentatively TRBD1 (5 bases). CDR1 is SGHTA and CDR2 is FQGNSA in the germline V gene. This CDR3 region has 14 residues. Trimming took 5 bases from V and 0 from J, leaving 10 bases between them. CDR3: CASSMGTLNTEAFF. CDR3 bases: TGTGCCAGCAGCATGGGGACTTTGAACACTGAAGCTTTCTTT.

V and J are TRBV20-1 and TRBJ1-1; 8 bases agree with TRBD1. This CDR3 region has 11 residues. Trimming at V came to 3 bases and at J to 11 bases, leaving 5 bases not matched to a gene. Germline CDR1 reads DFQATT; CDR2 reads SNEGSKA (reference sequence). In DNA, the CDR3 is TGCAGTGCTAGTGACAGGGGTGACGCTTTCTTT. Protein: CSASDRGDAFF.

The chain links TRBV27 to TRBJ2-2; the match to TRBD2 covers 10 bases. The CDR3 spans 16 residues. V lost 6 bases to trimming and J lost 7 bases; unmatched junction nucleotides: 11. CDR1 MNHEY and CDR2 SMNVEV come from the germline V gene (reference sequence). The CDR3 bases are TGTGCCAGCAGCAGTCAGCGGGAGGGTGAACACGGGGAGCTGTTTTTT. Amino acids: CASSSQREGEHGELFF.

This chain links TRBV7-9 with TRBJ2-5; 8 positions agree with TRBD1. V lost 5 bases, J lost 1 base, and 6 bases stayed unmatched. The length of the CDR3 is 15 residues. Germline values: CDR1 SEHNR, CDR2 FQNEAQ (reference sequence). The CDR3 sequence is CASSPGTGGQETQYF. The CDR3 coding sequence is TGTGCCAGCAGCCCTGGAACAGGGGGCCAAGAGACCCAGTACTTC.

The DNA of the CDR3 is TGTGCCAGCAGTTTGGGACAGGGCCTCGGCGAGCAGTACTTC. Its translation is CASSLGQGLGEQYF. The gene calls are TRBV27 and TRBJ2-7; 9 nucleotides line up with TRBD1. The CDR3 has 14 amino acids. Germline CDR1 reads MNHEY; CDR2 reads SMNVEV (reference sequence). The ends lost 3 bases at V and 6 bases at J; junction bases unmatched: 6.

This clone appeared once. The chain's CDR3 is CASSPRPPGEKLFF. CDR3 in DNA: TGTGCCAGCAGCCCGCGGCCTCCCGGAGAAAAACTGTTTTTT. The chain combines TRBV6-2 or TRBV6-3 with TRBJ1-4; D ambiguous. The CDR3 runs 14 residues. Germline V gene data show CDR1 as MNHEY and CDR2 as SVGEGT. Trimming stripped 6 bases from V and 8 bases from J, with 16 bases between.

The chain uses TRBV7-9 and TRBJ2-7, with TRBD2 as a possible D gene (6 bases). Germline CDR1 and CDR2: SEHNR and FQNEAQ (reference sequence). V was trimmed by 0 bases and J by 5 bases, leaving 17 bases between them. The CDR3 has 16 residues. CDR3 amino acids: CASSLAVSPGGDEQYF. In DNA form, the CDR3 reads TGTGCCAGCAGCTTAGCGGTGTCGCCAGGAGGGGACGAGCAGTACTTC.

This sequence joins TRBV27 and TRBJ2-2, with 10 bases fitting TRBD2. This CDR3 has 18 amino acids. Trimming cost V 5 bases and J 1 base; bases outside gene matches: 10. From germline, CDR1 is MNHEY and CDR2 SMNVEV (reference sequence). CDR3 region: CASSPWARTSGNTGELFF. The CDR3 nucleotides are TGTGCCAGCAGTCCGTGGGCAAGGACTAGCGGGAACACCGGGGAGCTGTTTTTT.

The chain recombines TRBV27 with TRBJ2-1, with D maybe TRBD1 (5 bases). The germline V gene has CDR1 MNHEY and CDR2 SMNVEV (reference sequence). This CDR3 contains 15 residues. Trimming cost V 2 bases and J 6 bases, with 14 bases left between them. CDR3 DNA sequence: TGTGCCAGCAGTTTAGAGCAGGGCAGGGTCAATGAGCAGTTCTTC. It specifies CASSLEQGRVNEQFF.

The V and J genes are TRBV2 and TRBJ1-6, with D tentatively TRBD1 (5 bases). V gave up 8 bases and J gave up 1 base, with 21 bases separating them. Germline V CDR1 and CDR2: SNHLY, FYNNEI. This CDR3 contains 18 residues. The CDR3 sequence: CASGGVAVPRSYNSPLHF. The CDR3 DNA reads TGTGCCAGCGGGGGGGTGGCCGTTCCGCGGTCCTATAATTCACCCCTCCACTTT.

This sequence joins TRBV30 and TRBJ2-7; D is perhaps TRBD2 (5 bases). The CDR3 totals 12 residues. Germline CDR1 reads GTSNPN; CDR2 reads SVGIG (reference sequence). Trimming pared 8 bases from V and 4 bases from J, leaving 15 bases between. The CDR3 DNA follows: TGTGCCCTTCGGAGGCACGAATACGAGCAGTACTTC. It is translated as CALRRHEYEQYF.

The rearrangement joins TRBV4-1 to TRBJ2-2; 7 bases align to TRBD2. Trimming at V came to 1 base and at J to 0 bases, leaving 2 bases not matched to a gene. Per germline, CDR1 MGHRA and CDR2 YSYEKL. The CDR3 runs 16 residues. CDR3: CASSQASGANTGELFF. The CDR3 DNA follows: TGCGCCAGCAGCCAAGCCAGCGGGGCGAACACCGGGGAGCTGTTTTTT.

The gene calls are TRBV7-2 and TRBJ1-1; D remains ambiguous. The CDR3 is made up of 13 amino acids. V was pared by 1 base and J by 3 bases, with 6 bases between. Germline V gene sequence: CDR1 SGHTA, CDR2 FQGNSA. The CDR3, as DNA: TGTGCCAGCAGCTTAGGAGCTTACACTGAAGCTTTCTTT. Encoded protein: CASSLGAYTEAFF.

The chain recombines TRBV6-1 with TRBJ2-5; D possibly corresponds to TRBD2 (7 bases). The CDR3 runs 15 residues. Trimming took off 3 bases at V and 9 bases at J, with 20 bases between the two ends. Germline V gene lookup returns CDR1 MNHNS and CDR2 SASEGT. For the CDR3, the DNA is TGTGCCAGCAGTGATTACTGGGGGGGCGAACCTGCCCAGTACTTC. Translating it yields CASSDYWGGEPAQYF.

The chain joins TRBV14 to TRBJ1-4; no clear D. The V and J ends lost 0 bases and 8 bases respectively, with 16 bases between them. The CDR3 loop spans 16 amino acids. The germline gives CDR1 SGHDN, CDR2 FVKESK. CDR3 in amino acids: CASSQDLGTLDEKLFF. CDR3 DNA sequence: TGTGCCAGCAGCCAAGATCTCGGCACCCTAGACGAAAAACTGTTTTTT.

The V gene is TRBV10-3, the J gene TRBJ1-5; D is perhaps TRBD1 (6 bases). With 7 bases removed from V and 2 bases from J, the gap between germline ends came to 12 bases. This CDR3 region has 14 residues. CDR1 and CDR2 from the germline V gene are ENHRY and SYGVKD. CDR3 in DNA: TGTGCCATCACGGAACAGGGCGGCAATCAGCCCCAGCATTTT. Translation gives CAITEQGGNQPQHF.

This chain joins TRBV11-2 and TRBJ2-7; 10 bases align to TRBD2. The germline V gene has CDR1 SGHAT and CDR2 FQNNGV. After removal of 3 bases from V and 2 bases from J, the junction contained 10 bases not matched to a gene. There are 17 residues in the CDR3. In DNA form, the CDR3 reads TGTGCCAGCAGCTTCCTGTTAGCGGGGGGCCAGCCCTACGAGCAGTACTTC. This translates into CASSFLLAGGQPYEQYF.